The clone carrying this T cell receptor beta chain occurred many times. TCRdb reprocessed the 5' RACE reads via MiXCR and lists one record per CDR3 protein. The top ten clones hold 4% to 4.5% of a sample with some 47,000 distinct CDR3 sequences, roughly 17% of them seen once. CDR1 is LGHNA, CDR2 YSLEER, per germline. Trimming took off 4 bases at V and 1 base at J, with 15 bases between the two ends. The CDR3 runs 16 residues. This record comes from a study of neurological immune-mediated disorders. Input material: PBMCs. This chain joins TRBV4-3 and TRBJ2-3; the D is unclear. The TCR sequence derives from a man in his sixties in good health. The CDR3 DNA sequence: TGCGCCAGCAGCCCCCGGGCCCCCGGAGGCACAGATACGCAGTATTTT. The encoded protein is CASSPRAPGGTDTQYF.